These 13 T cell receptor beta chains share one sample of origin, sequenced in a study of shared clonotypes between healthy human individuals. Using immunoSEQ multiplex PCR, the repertoire was profiled, and TCRdb retains in-frame clones only, with some absent. The table records roughly 2 million clones, about 94% of them present only once. Sequences were obtained from naive CD4+ T cells sorted from blood. Indicated subset: CD45RA+ positively selected. Every receptor here comes from a man between 18 and 29 years old in good health.

The chain links TRBV30 to TRBJ2-1; TRBD2 aligns across 11 bases. This CDR3 has 14 residues. Germline CDR1 reads GTSNPN; CDR2 reads SVGIG (reference sequence). Trimming cost V 3 bases and J 6 bases; bases outside gene matches: 4. The CDR3 DNA reads TGTGCCTGGAGCGGAACTAGCGGGAGCAATGAGCAGTTCTTC. Encoded protein: CAWSGTSGSNEQFF.

This clone occurred once. This sequence joins TRBV7-2 and TRBJ2-1, with TRBD1 identical over 7 bases. Germline assignment: CDR1 SGHTA and CDR2 FQGNSA. The CDR3 is made up of 15 amino acids. J lost 0 bases, V lost 2 bases, and 1 base had no gene match. DNA for the CDR3: TGTGCCAGCAGCTTAAGGGGGCTCTCCTACAATGAGCAGTTCTTC. It specifies CASSLRGLSYNEQFF. Filled out from reference TRBV7-2 and TRBJ2-1, the complete variable domain reads GAGVSQSPSNKVTEKGKDVELRCDPISGHTALYWYRQSLGQGLEFLIYFQGNSAPDKSGLPSDRFSAERTGGSVSTLTIQRTQQEDSAVYLCASSLRGLSYNEQFFGPGTRLTVL.

The chain carries TRBV28 and TRBJ2-3; unclear D gene. Germline loops: CDR1 MDHEN, CDR2 SYDVKM. V lost 3 bases to trimming and J lost 0 bases, with 7 bases between them. The CDR3 extends over 14 amino acids. CDR3 nucleotides: TGTGCCAGCAGTTTGTTATCTAGCACAGATACGCAGTATTTT. It encodes CASSLLSSTDTQYF.

The chain recombines TRBV11-2 with TRBJ1-2, with D possibly matching TRBD1 (6 bases). CDR1 and CDR2 from the germline V gene are SGHAT and FQNNGV. Trimming stripped 4 bases from V and 4 bases from J, with 10 bases between. The CDR3 covers 13 residues. The chain's CDR3 is CASSSLRGYGYTF. CDR3 sequence (DNA): TGTGCCAGCAGCTCCCTCAGGGGCTATGGCTACACCTTC.

The rearrangement joins TRBV7-2 to TRBJ2-5; D remains ambiguous. The germline V and J ends were trimmed by 5 bases and 4 bases, with 11 bases remaining between them. The CDR3 spans 13 residues. Per germline, CDR1 SGHTA and CDR2 FQGNSA. The CDR3 protein is CASSRSPGETQYF. The DNA of the CDR3 is TGTGCCAGCAGCCGTAGTCCCGGAGAGACCCAGTACTTC.

This clone was seen a few times. The chain has TRBV19 and TRBJ2-7; 9 bases line up with TRBD1. With V trimmed by 4 bases and J by 3 bases, 1 base remained unmatched. The germline CDR1 and CDR2 sequences are LNHDA and SQIVND (reference sequence). The CDR3 totals 13 residues. The CDR3 coding sequence is TGTGCCAGTAGTACGGACAGGGGCTACGAGCAGTACTTC. Amino acids: CASSTDRGYEQYF. The full variable domain, with the rest looked up from reference TRBV19 and TRBJ2-7, is DGGITQSPKYLFRKEGQNVTLSCEQNLNHDAMYWYRQDPGQGLRLIYYSQIVNDFQKGDIAEGYSVSREKKESFPLTVTSAQKNPTAFYLCASSTDRGYEQYFGPGTRLTVT.

This clone was detected once. The chain uses TRBV25-1 and TRBJ1-2, with TRBD1 as a possible D gene (5 bases). The germline V gene encodes CDR1 MGHDK and CDR2 SYGVNS. This CDR3 comprises 13 residues. V was pared by 2 bases and J by 3 bases, with 7 bases between. The CDR3 nucleotides read TGTGCCAGCAGTGAACAGGGAGACTATGGCTACACCTTC. Its protein is CASSEQGDYGYTF.

The chain combines TRBV20-1 with TRBJ2-7; unclear D gene. The CDR3 has 11 residues. CDR1 is DFQATT and CDR2 is SNEGSKA in the germline V gene (reference sequence). V dropped 7 bases and J dropped 3 bases, with 10 bases sitting between them. The CDR3 DNA reads TGCAGTGTCCCCGACCGCTACGAGCAGTACTTC. This encodes CSVPDRYEQYF.

The chain links TRBV10-3 to TRBJ2-7; tentative D call: TRBD1 (5 bases). CDR1 is ENHRY and CDR2 is SYGVKD in the germline V gene. CDR3 size: 14 residues. Deletions cut 1 base from V and 2 bases from J, with 9 bases between. CDR3 sequence reads: CAISEYDRTYEQYF. As DNA, the CDR3 is TGTGCCATCAGTGAGTACGACAGAACCTACGAGCAGTACTTC.

The chain is built from TRBV7-2 and TRBJ2-1; D uncertain. The CDR3 totals 14 residues. CDR1 is SGHTA, CDR2 FQGNSA, per germline. V was trimmed by 6 bases and J by 5 bases, leaving 14 bases between them. The CDR3 region is CASRPTYTDNEQFF. CDR3 in DNA: TGTGCCAGCAGGCCTACATACACAGACAATGAGCAGTTCTTC.

J is TRBJ2-6 and V is TRBV7-3; D remains unclear. Deletions cut 5 bases from V and 4 bases from J, with 12 bases between. The germline V gene encodes CDR1 SGHTA and CDR2 FQGTGA. The CDR3 extends over 15 amino acids. The CDR3 coding sequence is TGTGCCAGCAGCCCTACCGATACCGGGGCCAACGTCCTGACTTTC. Translating it yields CASSPTDTGANVLTF.

The rearrangement links TRBV30 to TRBJ2-2; 9 bases are shared with TRBD1. Germline assignment: CDR1 GTSNPN and CDR2 SVGIG (reference sequence). The V gene end was trimmed by 5 bases and the J gene end by 7 bases; junction bases not matched to a gene: 8. CDR3 length: 14 amino acids. The CDR3 bases are TGTGCCTGGTCTAGGACAGGGGATGGCGGGGAGCTGTTTTTT. Encoded protein: CAWSRTGDGGELFF.

For the CDR3, the DNA is TGTGCCAGCAGCCAGGGCGCGGGCTACACCTTC. This translates into CASSQGAGYTF. The gene calls are TRBV7-9 and TRBJ1-2; a possible D gene is TRBD1 (5 bases). This CDR3 region has 11 residues. Germline V CDR1 and CDR2: SEHNR, FQNEAQ (reference sequence). The V gene lost 5 bases and the J gene lost 8 bases, with 9 bases spanning the gap.